The TCR beta chain described here comes from a study of cytomegalovirus exposure and HLA in healthy donors. General study results and limits: The Asian-associated ancestry cluster reportedly had fewer N-insertions than the 666-donor mean in a later analysis.

In the PCR, 60 Vbeta and 13 Jbeta primers were used. The assay was immunoSEQ multiplex PCR, and TCRdb's table has in-frame clones only and misses some. The sample includes tens of thousands of clones, under 80% of them seen just once. With respect to this clone: Its antigen is not known.

Sequencing input: PBMCs. The sequence was obtained from a male donor in good health and CMV-seropositive.

The CDR3 loop is CASSRDRDSYNSPLHF. As DNA, the CDR3 is TGTGCCAGCAGCCGGGACAGGGACTCCTATAATTCACCCCTCCACTTT. The chain employs TRBV27 and TRBJ1-6, with 9 bases lining up with TRBD1. The V gene's germline CDR1 is MNHEY and CDR2 SMNVEV (reference sequence). The CDR3 covers 16 residues. J gave up 0 bases and V 6 bases, and 3 bases lay outside the gene matches.